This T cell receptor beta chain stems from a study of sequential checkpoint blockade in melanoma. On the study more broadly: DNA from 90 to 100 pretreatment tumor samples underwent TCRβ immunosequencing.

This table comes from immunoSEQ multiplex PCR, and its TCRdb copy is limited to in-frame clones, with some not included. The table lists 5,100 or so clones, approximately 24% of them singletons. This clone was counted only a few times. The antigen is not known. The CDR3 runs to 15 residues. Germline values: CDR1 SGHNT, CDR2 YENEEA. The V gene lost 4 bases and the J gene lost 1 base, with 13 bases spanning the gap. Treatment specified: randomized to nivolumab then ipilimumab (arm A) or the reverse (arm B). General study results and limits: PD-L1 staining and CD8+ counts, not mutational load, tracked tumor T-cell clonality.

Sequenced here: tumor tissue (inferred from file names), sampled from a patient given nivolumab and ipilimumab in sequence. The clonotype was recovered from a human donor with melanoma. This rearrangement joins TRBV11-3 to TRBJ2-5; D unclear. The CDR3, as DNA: TGTGCCAGCAGCTCCCGTCGAACAGTCCAAGAGACCCAGTACTTC. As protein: CASSSRRTVQETQYF. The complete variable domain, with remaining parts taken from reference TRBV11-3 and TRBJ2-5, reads EAGVVQSPRYKIIEKKQPVAFWCNPISGHNTLYWYLQNLGQGPELLIRYENEEAVDDSQLPKDRFSAERLKGVDSTLKIQPAELGDSAVYLCASSSRRTVQETQYFGPGTRLLVL.